This T cell receptor (beta chain) originates from a study of CD8 T cells in Susac syndrome. The CDR3 is 16 amino acids. CDR1 is SGHAT, CDR2 FQNNGV, per germline. Trimming cost V 4 bases and J 2 bases; bases outside gene matches: 8. Reverse transcription of roughly 0.5 to 1 ug RNA used random hexamers. The amplification used immunoSEQ multiplex PCR on TCR beta CDR3; it spanned 54 Vbeta and 13 Jbeta. TCRdb processed the immunoSEQ multiplex PCR reads anew with MiXCR; each CDR3 protein has one entry. The data hold some 120,000 distinct CDR3 sequences, with around 94% observed a single time. This clonotype was obtained from a human donor with multiple sclerosis. Sequencing was done on a sample of CD4+ T cells from PBMCs. The J gene is TRBJ2-1, the V gene TRBV11-2; TRBD2 agrees at 7 bases. The CDR3 sequence: CASSSAGLTPYNEQFF. In nucleotides, the CDR3 is TGTGCCAGCAGCTCCGCGGGACTAACTCCCTACAATGAGCAGTTCTTC.